This T cell receptor (beta chain) emerged from a study of CD8+ T cells in alopecia areata. Study results and limitations: Under tofacitinib, numerous expanded lesional clonotypes remained detectable in scalp and blood.

Extracted RNA was reverse transcribed into cDNA, the sequencing template. Clones were sequenced by immunoSEQ multiplex PCR, and TCRdb holds only the in-frame ones, with some missing. The data contain some 150,000 clones, about 88% of them singletons. As concerns this clone: Antigen: not known.

Germline V gives CDR1 MNHEY, CDR2 SVGAGI. CDR3 length: 15 amino acids. V was trimmed by 4 bases and J by 4 bases, leaving 17 bases between them. Described treatment: oral pan-JAK inhibitor, 5-10 mg twice daily. Obtained from alopecia areata patients were lesional scalp punch biopsies along with peripheral blood. The TCR originated in a human donor with alopecia areata. The rearrangement joins TRBV6-5 to TRBJ2-7; a possible D gene is TRBD1 (6 bases). The sample in question was CD8+ T cells sorted from blood, obtained at week 4, from a patient treated with tofacitinib. DNA of the CDR3: TGTGCCAGCAGTTCCCAGACAGGCCTCGCTTACGAGCAGTACTTC. Amino acids: CASSSQTGLAYEQYF.